This TCR beta chain was found in a study of T cell responses to AZD1222 COVID-19 vaccine. Sequencing was performed with immunoSEQ multiplex PCR; in TCRdb, only in-frame clones are kept and a portion is missing. There are about 140,000 clones in the sample; roughly 93% occur only once, and over 0.9% lies in the top ten. This clone was seen a single time. Its antigen is still unknown. CDR1 and CDR2 from the germline V gene are DFQATT and SNEGSKA (reference sequence). This CDR3 region has 15 residues. V was clipped by 3 bases and J by 3 bases, with 18 bases between them. General observations from the study: With dominance at 160-218 and 743-854, vaccine-associated CD4 TCRs spanned spike. The study sampled repertoires only after the peak T cell response. With two AZD1222 doses given, Spike-specific TCR breadth and depth both rose.

The chain employs TRBV20-1 and TRBJ2-7; a possible D gene is TRBD1 (5 bases). This TCR was sampled from an adult in good health. The source was peripheral blood, collected on day 0 of MenACWY control vaccination. CDR3 in amino acids: CSASGSLAGFYEQYF. In DNA form, the CDR3 reads TGCAGTGCTAGTGGGTCCTTGGCAGGGTTCTACGAGCAGTACTTC.